Given below is one T cell receptor beta chain in context. Its recognized antigen is unknown. No base qualities exist here, and no much larger clone lies one base off it. Library prep was done by the immunoSEQ multiplex PCR assay. In its TCRdb copy, this immuneACCESS table keeps in-frame sequences only and misses some clones. Where compared with another copy, unresolved V genes explain less than half of these, and the others have no known cause. The sample yields 25,000 to 30,000 clones; around 87% were counted once. The top ten constitute approximately 0.9% of the sample. Memory CD4+ T cells were sorted ex vivo from peripheral blood of narcolepsy patients and healthy controls for TCR Vbeta sequencing. The data were taken from a study of T cells in narcolepsy (dated by TCRdb to 2017 to 2018). Background for the entire study: Healthy control donors were enrolled in the study alongside patients who had narcolepsy type 1 or type 2 (NT1, NT2). To look for autoreactive T cells in narcolepsy patients that target self-antigens of hypocretin neurons (hypocretin, TRIB2), the study used TCR Vbeta sequencing to follow clonotypes in blood and CSF. On the study overall, not on this receptor specifically: HCRT-specific and TRIB2-specific autoreactive clonotypes were highlighted in plots that compared CD4+ T cell clonotypes in CSF versus blood from the same patient. Some blood memory CD4+ repertoires from patients and controls contained no sequences matching autoreactive T cell clones. According to the report, autoreactive clonotypes were detected serially in the blood of the same patients and of different patients, but not in healthy controls. Numbers of sequenced blood memory CD4+ clonotypes were comparable, with averages of some 42,000 in patients and 30,000 to 35,000 in controls.

CDR1 MNHEY and CDR2 SVGAGI are derived from the germline V gene. The germline V and J ends show losses of 5 bases and 6 bases respectively, and no gene match explains 7 bases of the junction. Reading from cysteine to phenylalanine, the CDR3 counts 14 amino acids. Of the read, only the CDR3 DNA is kept; its 42 bases are in frame from base 1. This sequence uses TRBV6-5 and TRBJ1-1, with 9 bases aligning to TRBD1. Material for sequencing was memory (CD45RA-) CD4+ T cells from blood. Per the publication, the cell subset or site label means: memory T cells sorted ex vivo from peripheral blood. The source is a human donor in good health. At the DNA level, the sequence is TGTGCCAGCAGTGCAACAGGGGGCCTGGCTGAAGCTTTCTTT. Its protein is CASSATGGLAEAFF.